A single sample is the source of the 27 T cell receptor beta chains below, sequenced in a study of glioma-infiltrating T cells. TCR alpha and beta CDR3 regions were amplified from RNA using iRepertoire nested multiplex PCR. Via MiXCR, TCRdb re-called the multiplex PCR reads, giving one row per CDR3 protein. Of 44,000 or so distinct CDR3 sequences in the sample, 20% to 25% were seen once. Sequencing used glioma tissue, nonneoplastic brain tissue, or PBMCs (not recorded which). These receptors all stem from a human donor with low-grade glioma or glioblastoma, undergoing nonglioma brain surgery, or in good health (not recorded which).

This clonotype was recorded many times. This rearrangement joins TRBV30 to TRBJ2-1; D is possibly TRBD1 (5 bases). Trimming took off 4 bases at V and 3 bases at J, with 7 bases between the two ends. The CDR3 loop spans 12 amino acids. The germline V gene encodes CDR1 GTSNPN and CDR2 SVGIG (reference sequence). CDR3 nucleotide sequence: TGTGCCTGGACAGGGAACTACAATGAGCAGTTCTTC. Translating it yields CAWTGNYNEQFF.

In its sample, this clonotype was seen a few times. The V gene is TRBV3-1, the J gene TRBJ2-5; D may correspond to TRBD1 or TRBD2 (5 bases each). Deletions cut 0 bases from V and 2 bases from J, with 13 bases between. CDR1 LGHDT and CDR2 YNNKEL come from the germline V gene (reference sequence). This CDR3 contains 16 residues. The CDR3 spells CASSQDPVGPQETQYF. For the CDR3, the DNA is TGTGCCAGCAGCCAAGATCCCGTGGGACCGCAAGAGACCCAGTACTTC.

V and J are TRBV3-1 and TRBJ2-5; no reliable D call. The CDR3 sequence is 15 residues long. Trimming took off 1 base at V and 5 bases at J, with 14 bases between the two ends. Germline CDR1 and CDR2: LGHDT and YNNKEL (reference sequence). Here the CDR3 DNA reads TGTGCCAGCAGCCAAGTTTGGCGGACCAGGGAGACCCAGTACTTC. Residues: CASSQVWRTRETQYF.

This clonotype was detected only a few times. Being one base from a much bigger clone, this may be a read error. The V call is TRBV14, the J call TRBJ2-7; no clear D. Germline assignment: CDR1 SGHDN and CDR2 FVKESK. Trimming took 4 bases from V and 2 from J, leaving 0 bases between them. This CDR3 has 10 residues. The CDR3 loop is CASSPYEQYF. DNA for the CDR3: TGTGCCAGCAGCCCCTACGAGCAGTACTTC.

This clonotype was seen repeatedly, ten times or more. This chain uses TRBV20-1 with TRBJ2-2; 13 nucleotides agree with TRBD2. V lost 5 bases, J lost 9 bases, and 9 bases stayed unmatched. Germline loops: CDR1 DFQATT, CDR2 SNEGSKA (reference sequence). This CDR3 is 15 amino acids long. The DNA of the CDR3 is TGCAGTGCTGCGCGGACTAGCGGGGGCCGCCGGGAGCTGTTTTTT. It translates to CSAARTSGGRRELFF.

The rearrangement joins TRBV2 to TRBJ2-1, with D hard to call. Trimming removed 8 bases from V and 0 bases from J, with 14 bases in between. Per the germline V gene, CDR1 is SNHLY and CDR2 is FYNNEI. The CDR3 has 15 residues. CDR3 DNA: TGTGCCAGCGGAGACTCGGGCTACTCCTACAATGAGCAGTTCTTC. Amino acids: CASGDSGYSYNEQFF.

This clonotype was seen repeatedly, ten times or more. The CDR3 DNA reads TGTGCCAGCAGCTCCCGGGACAGCTCACCCCTCCACTTT. Amino acid sequence: CASSSRDSSPLHF. The V and J genes are TRBV13 and TRBJ1-6; 7 bases are shared with TRBD1. The germline CDR1 and CDR2 sequences are PRHDT and FYEKMQ (reference sequence). J lost 10 bases, V lost 4 bases, and 4 bases had no gene match. The CDR3 extends over 13 amino acids.

This clonotype came up many times. The chain is built from TRBV7-3 and TRBJ2-7, with D tentatively TRBD1 (6 bases). V gave up 2 bases and J gave up 3 bases, with 8 bases separating them. Germline V gives CDR1 SGHTA, CDR2 FQGTGA. CDR3 length equals 13 residues. As DNA, the CDR3 is TGTGCCAGCAGCTTAGGGACACACTACGAGCAGTACTTC. This codes for CASSLGTHYEQYF.

This clonotype was recorded at least ten times. This chain connects TRBV7-8 to TRBJ2-1, with D possibly matching TRBD2 (6 bases). Trimming stripped 0 bases from V and 7 bases from J, with 10 bases between. CDR1 is SGHVS and CDR2 is FQNEAQ in the germline V gene. This CDR3 is built from 14 residues. The CDR3 DNA follows: TGTGCCAGCAGCTTAGCGGGACTTGTGAATGAGCAGTTCTTC. It is translated as CASSLAGLVNEQFF.

The chain couples TRBV27 to TRBJ1-2; D gene unclear. There are 13 residues in the CDR3. Trimming removed 5 bases from V and 10 bases from J, with 17 bases in between. Germline assignment: CDR1 MNHEY and CDR2 SMNVEV (reference sequence). The CDR3: CASSPYGSAVYTF. The CDR3 nucleotides are TGTGCCAGCAGTCCTTATGGGTCTGCGGTCTACACCTTC.

This clonotype was seen many times. The rearrangement uses TRBV10-3 and TRBJ2-3, with 7 bases aligning to TRBD1. Germline V lookup: CDR1 ENHRY, CDR2 SYGVKD. J lost 4 bases, V lost 3 bases, and 7 bases had no gene match. This CDR3 has 15 residues. The CDR3 protein is CAISEHRGPADTQYF. The CDR3 DNA reads TGTGCCATCAGTGAACACAGGGGACCAGCAGATACGCAGTATTTT.

This clonotype occurred many times. The chain recombines TRBV6-2 or TRBV6-3 with TRBJ2-7; D uncertain. Germline V gene lookup returns CDR1 MNHEY and CDR2 SVGEGT. The V end was cut by 2 bases, the J end by 0 bases, with 23 bases between. There are 19 residues in the CDR3. CDR3 loop: CASSYPVETLVGSSYEQYF. CDR3 in DNA: TGTGCCAGCAGTTACCCTGTAGAAACACTGGTGGGAAGCTCCTACGAGCAGTACTTC.

This clonotype was detected many times. The V and J genes are TRBV5-1 and TRBJ1-1, with TRBD1 matching over 8 bases. Germline V gene lookup returns CDR1 SGHRS and CDR2 YFSETQ. J lost 1 base, V lost 4 bases, and 3 bases had no gene match. The CDR3 consists of 14 residues. The CDR3 loop reads CASSGGQGNTEAFF. In DNA, the CDR3 is TGCGCCAGCAGCGGTGGACAGGGGAACACTGAAGCTTTCTTT.

The V gene is TRBV5-5, the J gene TRBJ2-1; maybe TRBD2 (5 bases). V gave up 4 bases and J gave up 15 bases, with 14 bases separating them. The V gene's germline CDR1 is SGHKS and CDR2 YYEKEE (reference sequence). The CDR3 spans 11 residues. CDR3: CASSRGRLPFF. CDR3 nucleotide sequence: TGTGCCAGCAGCCGGGGTCGTTTGCCGTTCTTC. The entire variable domain, with the rest obtained from reference TRBV5-5 and TRBJ2-1, is as follows: DAGVTQSPTHLIKTRGQQVTLRCSPISGHKSVSWYQQVLGQGPQFIFQYYEKEERGRGNFPDRFSARQFPNYSSELNVNALLLGDSALYLCASSRGRLPFFGPGTRLTVL.

This clonotype was counted ten times or more. The chain employs TRBV6-1 and TRBJ1-1; possible D gene TRBD1, 5 bases. Trimming pared 5 bases from V and 10 bases from J, leaving 14 bases between. CDR1 and CDR2 from the germline V gene are MNHNS and SASEGT. This CDR3 has 12 amino acids. The CDR3 reads CASSSVGARAFF. The CDR3 nucleotides read TGTGCCAGCAGTTCGGTAGGGGCTCGAGCTTTCTTT.

This clonotype was seen more than once but under ten times. A read error is possible here, since a much larger clone lies one base away. The missing conserved phenylalanine or tryptophan at the end of this CDR3 makes a read error likely. The chain links TRBV11-2 to TRBJ1-1, with D possibly being TRBD1 (5 bases). CDR1 and CDR2 (germline): SGHAT, FQNNGV. V was trimmed by 3 bases and J by 0 bases, leaving 14 bases between them. The length of the CDR3 is 16 residues. DNA of the CDR3: TGTGCCAGCAGCTTTGGACACTTACTAATGAACACTGAAGCTTTCTCT. This encodes CASSFGHLLMNTEAFS.

In its sample, this clonotype was seen many times. This sequence joins TRBV28 and TRBJ1-2; no reliable D call. This CDR3 comprises 15 residues. Germline V gene data show CDR1 as MDHEN and CDR2 as SYDVKM. Between the trimmed V and J ends, which lost 2 bases and 2 bases, there was a span of 12 bases. CDR3 nucleotides: TGTGCCAGCAGTTTAAATGGGGAGAAGAACTATGGCTACACCTTC. Encoded protein: CASSLNGEKNYGYTF.

This clonotype has ten or more counts. The chain joins TRBV7-9 to TRBJ2-5; TRBD1 is a possible D gene (5 bases). CDR1 and CDR2 (germline): SEHNR, FQNEAQ (reference sequence). The CDR3 consists of 15 residues. V shed 0 bases and J shed 4 bases, with 12 bases lying between them. CDR3 residues: CASSLAASRGETQYF. CDR3 bases: TGTGCCAGCAGCTTAGCGGCCAGTAGGGGAGAGACCCAGTACTTC.

This clonotype was seen repeatedly, ten times or more. This rearrangement joins TRBV4-1 to TRBJ2-1; TRBD2 aligns across 7 bases. The CDR3 is 16 residues long. Unmatched junction bases numbered 7, after V lost 3 bases and J lost 2 bases. The V gene's germline CDR1 is MGHRA and CDR2 YSYEKL. CDR3: CASSQLGGGAYNEQFF. CDR3 nucleotides: TGCGCCAGCAGCCAGCTAGGTGGGGGGGCCTACAATGAGCAGTTCTTC.

This clonotype was found many times. The chain links TRBV12-3 or TRBV12-4 to TRBJ1-5, with a tentative D call TRBD1 (5 bases). The CDR3 consists of 15 residues. Trimming stripped 4 bases from V and 7 bases from J, with 17 bases between. The CDR3: CASSSPTGGGQPQHF. The DNA for the CDR3 is TGTGCCAGCAGTTCTCCCACGGGGGGTGGGCAGCCCCAGCATTTT.

V is TRBV14 and J is TRBJ2-5; D gene uncertain. The length of the CDR3 is 11 residues. Germline CDR1 SGHDN, CDR2 FVKESK. Between the trimmed V and J ends, which lost 1 base and 4 bases, there was a span of 1 base. The chain's CDR3 is CASSQAETQYF. The CDR3 DNA sequence: TGTGCCAGCAGCCAAGCAGAGACCCAGTACTTC.

This clonotype was seen repeatedly, ten times or more. The chain uses TRBV11-1 and TRBJ2-3; D is undetermined. This CDR3 has 13 amino acids. Germline CDR1 is SGHAT and CDR2 is FQDESV (reference sequence). The V end was cut by 5 bases, the J end by 7 bases, with 13 bases between. CDR3 amino acids: CASSTHIRNTQYF. The CDR3 DNA reads as TGTGCCAGCAGCACCCACATCCGCAATACGCAGTATTTT.

The CDR3 is CSVDAQGIGETQYF. In DNA form, the CDR3 reads TGCAGCGTTGATGCACAGGGAATTGGGGAGACCCAGTACTTC. The J gene is TRBJ2-5, the V gene TRBV29-1; D perhaps matches TRBD1 (6 bases). This CDR3 is 14 amino acids long. With 3 bases removed from V and 5 bases from J, the gap between germline ends came to 16 bases. Germline V gives CDR1 SQVTM, CDR2 ANQGSEA.

Of note for this clonotype: A much more abundant neighbour one base away suggests this may be a read error. The chain is built from TRBV18 and TRBJ2-1; TRBD2 matches 12 bases. Germline CDR1 and CDR2: KGHSH and LQKENI. With 9 bases clipped from V and 2 bases from J, the junction kept 8 bases outside the gene matches. The CDR3 runs to 16 residues. The DNA for the CDR3 is TGTGCCAGATCAAGACTAGCGGGGGCAACCTACAATGAGCAGTTCTTC. It codes for CARSRLAGATYNEQFF.

This clonotype was detected a few times. The chain couples TRBV7-3 to TRBJ2-3, with D hard to call. This CDR3 comprises 16 residues. Trimming left V 2 bases short and J 0 bases short, with 12 bases between. The germline V gene has CDR1 SGHTA and CDR2 FQGTGA. The CDR3 spells CASSLGPLKSTDTQYF. CDR3 DNA: TGTGCCAGCAGCTTAGGTCCTCTCAAAAGCACAGATACGCAGTATTTT. Full variable domain (missing parts from reference TRBV7-3 and TRBJ2-3): GAGVSQTPSNKVTEKGKYVELRCDPISGHTALYWYRQSLGQGPEFLIYFQGTGAADDSGLPNDRFFAVRPEGSVSTLKIQRTERGDSAVYLCASSLGPLKSTDTQYFGPGTRLTVL.

This clonotype was counted only a few times. A read error is possible here, since a much larger clone lies one base away. The rearrangement links TRBV20-1 to TRBJ2-7; 9 bases match TRBD2. This CDR3 contains 15 residues. Germline CDR1 is DFQATT and CDR2 is SNEGSKA (reference sequence). The CDR3: CSARGSGRESYGQYF. The CDR3 region has the DNA TGCAGTGCTAGAGGTAGCGGGAGAGAGTCGTACGGGCAGTACTTC.

This clonotype was observed many times. This chain uses TRBV6-2 or TRBV6-3 with TRBJ2-7; TRBD2 aligns across 9 bases. Germline assignment: CDR1 MNHEY and CDR2 SVGEGT. The CDR3 length is 15 residues. The ends lost 2 bases at V and 4 bases at J; junction bases unmatched: 6. CDR3 in amino acids: CASSYAGTSFYEQYF. The CDR3, as DNA: TGTGCCAGCAGTTACGCCGGGACTAGCTTTTACGAGCAGTACTTC.